One and the same sample provided the 29 T cell receptor beta chains below, sequenced in a study of cytomegalovirus exposure and HLA in healthy donors. Use of 60 Vbeta and 13 Jbeta primers characterized the PCR. Sequencing was performed with immunoSEQ multiplex PCR; in TCRdb, only in-frame clones are kept and a portion is missing. Of about 180,000 clones listed, about 80% are singletons. Input material: PBMCs. These receptors all stem from a young woman in good health and CMV-seronegative.

The rearrangement joins TRBV7-9 to TRBJ2-7; TRBD1 is a possible D gene (5 bases). Trimming cost V 6 bases and J 0 bases, with 9 bases left between them. CDR1 and CDR2 from the germline V gene are SEHNR and FQNEAQ (reference sequence). The CDR3 runs to 13 residues. The DNA for the CDR3 is TGTGCCAGCAGTACAGGTAGCTCCTACGAGCAGTACTTC. It yields the protein CASSTGSSYEQYF.

The chain links TRBV18 to TRBJ2-6; 8 bases line up with TRBD1. This CDR3 has 17 amino acids. Germline V gives CDR1 KGHSH, CDR2 LQKENI. Trimming at V came to 3 bases and at J to 0 bases, leaving 4 bases not matched to a gene. The CDR3, as DNA: TGTGCCAGCTCACCTGACAGGGGACGCTCTGGGGCCAACGTCCTGACTTTC. Translated, it gives CASSPDRGRSGANVLTF.

This chain uses TRBV5-6 with TRBJ2-5; 8 bases map to TRBD1. CDR3 size: 16 residues. Germline V gene sequence: CDR1 SGHDT, CDR2 YYEEEE. The junction had 16 bases not matched to a gene; V was cut back by 4 bases and J by 8 bases. The CDR3 nucleotides are TGTGCCAGCAGCCCGGACATGGACAGGGCCACGGTAACCCAGTACTTC. It codes for CASSPDMDRATVTQYF.

This clone was picked up a small number of times. The chain combines TRBV18 with TRBJ2-1, with D hard to call. Germline CDR1 is KGHSH and CDR2 is LQKENI. CDR3 size: 15 residues. V was pared by 0 bases and J by 2 bases, with 8 bases between. CDR3 sequence reads: CASSPPDFAYNEQFF. DNA for the CDR3: TGTGCCAGCTCACCACCAGACTTTGCCTACAATGAGCAGTTCTTC.

This clone was recorded a few times. The gene calls are TRBV4-3 and TRBJ1-2; possibly TRBD1 for D (5 bases). The V gene lost 3 bases and the J gene lost 4 bases, with 15 bases spanning the gap. This CDR3 spans 15 amino acids. Germline values: CDR1 LGHNA, CDR2 YSLEER. The CDR3 DNA is TGCGCCAGCAGCCAGCGGGGCAGGGAGGGCTATGGCTACACCTTC. The encoded protein is CASSQRGREGYGYTF.

This clone was recorded a few times. This chain uses TRBV2 with TRBJ1-5, with 9 bases identical to TRBD1. The germline V gene has CDR1 SNHLY and CDR2 FYNNEI. V lost 5 bases and J lost 6; bases outside the gene matches: 8. The CDR3 runs to 15 residues. This CDR3 is CASSLQGADGQPQHF. The CDR3 DNA follows: TGTGCCAGCAGTCTACAGGGGGCGGATGGTCAGCCCCAGCATTTT.

V usage is TRBV4-1 and J usage is TRBJ1-5; D gene unclear. V was trimmed by 0 bases and J by 5 bases, leaving 14 bases between them. Germline V CDR1 and CDR2: MGHRA, YSYEKL. CDR3 length: 16 residues. The CDR3 here is CASSQDSEEWYQPQHF. CDR3 nucleotides: TGCGCCAGCAGCCAAGACAGCGAGGAATGGTATCAGCCCCAGCATTTT.

This chain links TRBV10-3 with TRBJ1-1, with 7 nucleotides matching TRBD1. The length of the CDR3 is 16 residues. V lost 4 bases and J lost 0; bases outside the gene matches: 8. Germline CDR1 and CDR2: ENHRY and SYGVKD. This CDR3 reads CAISGKSGGLNTEAFF. The CDR3 DNA reads as TGTGCCATCAGTGGGAAGTCAGGGGGTCTGAACACTGAAGCTTTCTTT.

The chain uses TRBV19 and TRBJ2-3, with TRBD2 matching over 9 bases. Germline V gives CDR1 LNHDA, CDR2 SQIVND (reference sequence). Trimming cost V 2 bases and J 6 bases; bases outside gene matches: 3. CDR3 size: 14 residues. CDR3 coding DNA: TGTGCCAGTAGTATATCCCTAGCGGGGGATACGCAGTATTTT. It encodes CASSISLAGDTQYF. The full variable domain, its missing parts supplied by reference TRBV19 and TRBJ2-3, is DGGITQSPKYLFRKEGQNVTLSCEQNLNHDAMYWYRQDPGQGLRLIYYSQIVNDFQKGDIAEGYSVSREKKESFPLTVTSAQKNPTAFYLCASSISLAGDTQYFGPGTRLTVL.

The chain couples TRBV7-9 to TRBJ2-7; D possibly corresponds to TRBD1 (6 bases). Trimming removed 5 bases from V and 5 bases from J, with 16 bases in between. CDR3 length: 14 amino acids. Germline assignment: CDR1 SEHNR and CDR2 FQNEAQ (reference sequence). For the CDR3, the DNA is TGTGCCAGCAGCCCTCAACAGGGTATCGACGAGCAGTACTTC. Its protein is CASSPQQGIDEQYF.

V is TRBV6-1 and J is TRBJ1-1; tentatively, D is TRBD1 (6 bases). Germline CDR1 and CDR2: MNHNS and SASEGT. V lost 3 bases, J lost 4 bases, and 9 bases lay in between. The CDR3 consists of 13 residues. In nucleotides, the CDR3 is TGTGCCAGCAGTGACACACAGGGCACTGAAGCTTTCTTT. It codes for CASSDTQGTEAFF.

This clone was picked up a small number of times. This chain connects TRBV4-1 to TRBJ1-1; D unresolved. Germline V CDR1 and CDR2: MGHRA, YSYEKL. The CDR3 length is 15 residues. V dropped 0 bases and J dropped 2 bases, with 10 bases sitting between them. This CDR3 is CASSQEVTVNTEAFF. Written as DNA, the CDR3 is TGCGCCAGCAGCCAAGAGGTAACGGTAAACACTGAAGCTTTCTTT.

The CDR3 nucleotides read TGTGCCAGCATGAGCGGGGGCCTCACCGGGGAGCTGTTTTTT. As protein: CASMSGGLTGELFF. The V and J genes are TRBV2 and TRBJ2-2, with TRBD2 identical over 8 bases. V was pared by 7 bases and J by 4 bases, with 5 bases of the junction left unmatched. The CDR3 length is 14 residues. The germline V gene has CDR1 SNHLY and CDR2 FYNNEI.

The count of this clone is one. V usage is TRBV14 and J usage is TRBJ2-5; TRBD2 matches at 7 bases. Trimming removed 0 bases from V and 1 base from J; junction bases left unmatched: 17. Per germline, CDR1 SGHDN and CDR2 FVKESK. This CDR3 is 20 amino acids long. The CDR3 sequence: CASSQDSGGGRQYRQETQYF. The CDR3 region has the DNA TGTGCCAGCAGCCAAGATTCGGGCGGGGGTAGGCAGTACCGCCAAGAGACCCAGTACTTC.

The chain recombines TRBV30 with TRBJ1-5; TRBD1 aligns across 9 bases. Trimming removed 0 bases from V and 6 bases from J; junction bases left unmatched: 6. The CDR3 runs 15 residues. Germline lookup yields CDR1 GTSNPN and CDR2 SVGIG (reference sequence). CDR3 amino acids: CAWSVKGQGGQPQHF. Here the CDR3 DNA reads TGTGCCTGGAGTGTAAAGGGACAGGGCGGTCAGCCCCAGCATTTT. Full variable domain (rest looked up from reference TRBV30 and TRBJ1-5): SQTIHQWPATLVQPVGSPLSLECTVEGTSNPNLYWYRQAAGRGLQLLFYSVGIGQISSEVPQNLSASRPQDRQFILSSKKLLLSDSGFYLCAWSVKGQGGQPQHFGDGTRLSIL.

The chain carries TRBV6-5 and TRBJ2-5; 10 bases match TRBD1. The CDR3 has 14 amino acids. Germline loops: CDR1 MNHEY, CDR2 SVGAGI. V dropped 6 bases and J dropped 7; count of bases not matched to a gene: 8. CDR3 sequence reads: CASRGTGVDATQYF. CDR3 DNA sequence: TGTGCCAGCAGGGGGACAGGGGTTGATGCGACCCAGTACTTC.

The CDR3 protein is CASSLESPSGSYNEQFF. Here the CDR3 DNA reads TGTGCCAGCAGCTTAGAGTCCCCTAGCGGGTCCTACAATGAGCAGTTCTTC. The chain recombines TRBV7-8 with TRBJ2-1, with 8 bases fitting TRBD2. The V segment lost 1 base and the J segment 1 base; nucleotides outside the gene matches: 6. The V gene's germline CDR1 is SGHVS and CDR2 FQNEAQ. The length of the CDR3 is 17 residues.

The chain links TRBV5-1 to TRBJ2-7, with D perhaps matching TRBD2 (6 bases). Germline CDR1 SGHRS, CDR2 YFSETQ. This CDR3 has 14 amino acids. Trimming cost V 4 bases and J 6 bases, with 17 bases left between them. The CDR3 DNA follows: TGCGCCAGCAGCCTTGGAGGGCCCTTCGGCGAGCAGTACTTC. This translates into CASSLGGPFGEQYF.

J is TRBJ2-1 and V is TRBV7-2, with D possibly matching TRBD2 (5 bases). This CDR3 has 15 amino acids. V lost 5 bases, J lost 10 bases, and 21 bases lay in between. Germline-derived CDR1 and CDR2 are SGHTA and FQGNSA. CDR3 protein: CASSPGRGPPEEQFF. CDR3 in DNA: TGTGCCAGCAGCCCGGGCCGGGGTCCCCCGGAAGAGCAGTTCTTC.

The rearrangement uses TRBV27 and TRBJ2-1; D gene uncertain. CDR1 is MNHEY, CDR2 SMNVEV, per germline (reference sequence). The CDR3 has 12 residues. V was pared by 1 base and J by 8 bases, with 6 bases between. The CDR3 DNA is TGTGCCAGCAGTTTATACGGGTATGAGCAGTTCTTC. The encoded protein is CASSLYGYEQFF.

The rearrangement uses TRBV5-1 and TRBJ2-3, with 7 bases matching TRBD1. This CDR3 has 15 residues. Germline CDR1 reads SGHRS; CDR2 reads YFSETQ. Trimming took 1 base from V and 2 from J; bases not matched to a gene: 4. The CDR3, as DNA: TGCGCCAGCAGCTTGTCGGGACAGATCACAGATACGCAGTATTTT. It is translated as CASSLSGQITDTQYF.

V and J are TRBV5-3 and TRBJ2-7; 7 nucleotides match TRBD2. TRBV5-3 falls under the ORF class, with uncertain function. The V gene end was trimmed by 0 bases and the J gene end by 7 bases; junction bases not matched to a gene: 13. The CDR3 is 16 residues long. CDR3 protein: CARSLAETGGWLEQYF. In DNA form, the CDR3 reads TGTGCCAGAAGCTTGGCCGAGACGGGGGGATGGTTGGAGCAGTACTTC.

This chain links TRBV5-6 with TRBJ1-2, with 7 bases matching TRBD1. This CDR3 contains 15 residues. Losses at the gene ends were 0 bases for V and 3 bases for J; bases not matched to a gene: 5. CDR1 SGHDT and CDR2 YYEEEE come from the germline V gene. The CDR3 protein is CASSLGQGADYGYTF. CDR3 DNA: TGTGCCAGCAGCTTGGGACAGGGAGCAGACTATGGCTACACCTTC.

This chain connects TRBV30 to TRBJ2-7; TRBD2 matches at 9 bases. The V and J ends lost 7 bases and 2 bases, in that order; junction bases with no gene match: 3. The CDR3 consists of 12 residues. The germline V gene has CDR1 GTSNPN and CDR2 SVGIG (reference sequence). The CDR3 loop is CALTSGAYEQYF. The CDR3, as DNA: TGTGCCTTGACTAGCGGCGCCTACGAGCAGTACTTC.

This chain uses TRBV19 with TRBJ2-1, with 13 bases matching TRBD2. The germline V gene has CDR1 LNHDA and CDR2 SQIVND (reference sequence). V dropped 3 bases and J dropped 9; count of bases not matched to a gene: 5. The CDR3 runs to 15 residues. CDR3 sequence reads: CASSITSGGAGEQFF. CDR3 nucleotide sequence: TGTGCCAGTAGTATTACTAGCGGGGGGGCTGGTGAGCAGTTCTTC.

The chain employs TRBV27 and TRBJ1-4; D unresolved. CDR3 length equals 13 residues. Between the trimmed V and J ends, which lost 7 bases and 3 bases, there was a span of 9 bases. Germline lookup yields CDR1 MNHEY and CDR2 SMNVEV (reference sequence). In DNA, the CDR3 is TGTGCCAGCAAAGGCGGGGCTAATGAAAAACTGTTTTTT. Translating gives CASKGGANEKLFF. Looking up the rest from reference TRBV27 and TRBJ1-4 gives the full variable domain: EAQVTQNPRYLITVTGKKLTVTCSQNMNHEYMSWYRQDPGLGLRQIYYSMNVEVTDKGDVPEGYKVSRKEKRNFPLILESPSPNQTSLYFCASKGGANEKLFFGSGTQLSVL.

The V and J genes are TRBV6-6 and TRBJ1-1; D remains unclear. This CDR3 has 16 residues. Trimming took 6 bases from V and 8 from J, leaving 25 bases between them. CDR1 and CDR2 (germline): MNHNY, SVGAGI (reference sequence). The CDR3 region is CASRHYLVIPPKEAFF. The CDR3 DNA reads TGTGCCAGCAGACATTACCTAGTTATACCGCCCAAAGAAGCTTTCTTT.

V usage is TRBV6-6 and J usage is TRBJ1-6, with 9 bases identical to TRBD1. Germline V gene lookup returns CDR1 MNHNY and CDR2 SVGAGI (reference sequence). This CDR3 is built from 16 residues. Germline trimming cut 4 bases from V and 9 bases from J; bases unmatched to any gene: 10. Written as DNA, the CDR3 is TGTGCCAGCAGTTTCTCACCGGGACAGGGAGGTTCACCCCTCCACTTT. It translates to CASSFSPGQGGSPLHF.

The V gene is TRBV7-9, the J gene TRBJ1-2; TRBD1 aligns across 7 bases. Germline lookup yields CDR1 SEHNR and CDR2 FQNEAQ (reference sequence). V shed 0 bases and J 0 bases; nucleotides not matched to a gene: 1. CDR3 length equals 15 residues. The CDR3: CASSLAQGANYGYTF. The CDR3 region has the DNA TGTGCCAGCAGCTTAGCGCAGGGGGCTAACTATGGCTACACCTTC.